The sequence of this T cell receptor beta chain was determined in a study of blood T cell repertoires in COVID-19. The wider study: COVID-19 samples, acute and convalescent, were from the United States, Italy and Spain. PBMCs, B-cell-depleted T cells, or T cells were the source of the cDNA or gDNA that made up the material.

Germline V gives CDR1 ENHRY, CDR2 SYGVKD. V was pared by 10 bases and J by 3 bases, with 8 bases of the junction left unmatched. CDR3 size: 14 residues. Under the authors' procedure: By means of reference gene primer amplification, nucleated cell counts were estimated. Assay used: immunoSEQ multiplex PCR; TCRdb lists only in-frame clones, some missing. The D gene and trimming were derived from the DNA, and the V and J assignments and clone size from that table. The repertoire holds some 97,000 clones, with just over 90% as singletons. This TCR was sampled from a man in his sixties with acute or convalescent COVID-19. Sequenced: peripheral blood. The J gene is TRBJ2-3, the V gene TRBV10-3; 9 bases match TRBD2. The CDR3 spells CATHSGGGTDTQYF. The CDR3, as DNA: TGTGCCACCCATAGCGGGGGCGGGACAGATACGCAGTATTTT.